This note documents a single TCR beta chain sequence. The source of the sample is a study of blood T cell repertoires in COVID-19. Study details: Acute and convalescent COVID-19 samples came from the United States, Italy and Spain.

The CDR3 sequence is 16 residues long. Per the germline V gene, CDR1 is LGHNA and CDR2 is YSLEER. The ends were cut back, 0 bases at V and 0 bases at J, with 8 bases in the middle. The protocol was immunoSEQ multiplex PCR, while the TCRdb copy is restricted to in-frame clones and leaves out a portion. The top ten clones hold about 8.8% of a sample with tens of thousands of clones, roughly 91% of them seen once. The receptor comes from a man over 45 with active COVID-19. The material sequenced was peripheral blood. The chain combines TRBV4-3 with TRBJ2-2; D remains unclear. CDR3 sequence: CASSQEPGTNTGELFF. In DNA form, the CDR3 reads TGCGCCAGCAGCCAAGAACCGGGTACGAACACCGGGGAGCTGTTTTTT.